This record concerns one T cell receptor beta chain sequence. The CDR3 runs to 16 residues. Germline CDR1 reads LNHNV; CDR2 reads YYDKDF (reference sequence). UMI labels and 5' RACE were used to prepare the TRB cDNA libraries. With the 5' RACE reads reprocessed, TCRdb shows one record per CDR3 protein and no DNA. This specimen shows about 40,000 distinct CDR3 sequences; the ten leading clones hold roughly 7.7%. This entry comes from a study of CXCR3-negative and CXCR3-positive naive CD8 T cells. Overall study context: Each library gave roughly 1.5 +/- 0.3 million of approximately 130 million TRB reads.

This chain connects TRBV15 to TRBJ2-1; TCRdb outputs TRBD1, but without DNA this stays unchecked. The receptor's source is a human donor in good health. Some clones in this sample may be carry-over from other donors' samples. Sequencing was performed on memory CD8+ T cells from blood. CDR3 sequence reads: CATSLEGGRLYNEQFF.